The 14 T cell receptor beta chains in this list originate from one sample, sequenced in a study of CD8 T cells in Susac syndrome. Random-hexamer reverse transcription was applied to about 0.5 to 1 ug RNA. TCRdb reprocessed the immunoSEQ multiplex PCR reads with MiXCR, giving one entry per CDR3 protein. The repertoire includes roughly 110,000 distinct CDR3 sequences, around 94% of them detected once, and around 0.41% sits in the top ten. The sample consisted of CD8+ T cells from PBMCs. The source of these receptors is a human donor with Susac syndrome.

This chain joins TRBV6-6 and TRBJ1-2; possible D gene TRBD1, 5 bases. Germline V CDR1 and CDR2: MNHNY, SVGAGI (reference sequence). The CDR3 length is 15 residues. V was cut by 2 bases and J by 6 bases, with 16 bases left in between. CDR3 coding DNA: TGTGCCAGCAGTTACCTGGGACCGAGCCCAGATGGCTACACCTTC. Amino acids: CASSYLGPSPDGYTF.

The chain links TRBV20-1 to TRBJ2-1; TRBD2 might be the D (5 bases). Germline-derived CDR1 and CDR2 are DFQATT and SNEGSKA (reference sequence). The CDR3 contains 15 residues. The germline V and J ends were trimmed by 3 bases and 2 bases, with 14 bases remaining between them. DNA of the CDR3: TGCAGTGCTAGCTTTTCCCAGCGGCCCTACAATGAGCAGTTCTTC. It specifies CSASFSQRPYNEQFF.

The chain joins TRBV7-9 to TRBJ2-1; possible D gene TRBD2, 6 bases. This CDR3 spans 14 amino acids. Between the trimmed V and J ends, which lost 7 bases and 5 bases, there was a span of 15 bases. Per the germline V gene, CDR1 is SEHNR and CDR2 is FQNEAQ (reference sequence). CDR3 DNA: TGTGCCAGCACCCCCGGGGGACTTCACAATGAGCAGTTCTTC. This encodes CASTPGGLHNEQFF.

This clonotype has only one observation. The chain employs TRBV6-5 and TRBJ1-5, with TRBD1 matching 7 bases. This CDR3 region has 16 residues. Germline values: CDR1 MNHEY, CDR2 SVGAGI. The V and J ends lost 5 bases and 6 bases, in that order; junction bases with no gene match: 13. In DNA, the CDR3 is TGTGCCAGCAGTCACCTCCGACAGGGAGGGGGTCAGCCCCAGCATTTT. It encodes CASSHLRQGGGQPQHF.

V gene TRBV11-2 combines with J gene TRBJ2-7, with 9 bases identical to TRBD1. CDR1 is SGHAT and CDR2 is FQNNGV in the germline V gene. This CDR3 contains 12 residues. Trimming cost V 4 bases and J 7 bases; bases outside gene matches: 2. CDR3 amino acids: CASSSQGAEQYF. The CDR3 coding sequence is TGTGCCAGCAGCTCACAGGGGGCAGAGCAGTACTTC.

The gene calls are TRBV5-1 and TRBJ2-1, with no clear D. The V and J ends lost 2 bases and 9 bases respectively, with 6 bases between them. Germline CDR1 SGHRS, CDR2 YFSETQ. This CDR3 is built from 11 residues. The CDR3 coding sequence is TGCGCCAGCAGCTTTGGTAGTGAGCAGTTCTTC. The encoded protein is CASSFGSEQFF.

This chain joins TRBV20-1 and TRBJ1-2; 8 bases fit TRBD1. The CDR3 covers 16 residues. Germline CDR1 and CDR2: DFQATT and SNEGSKA (reference sequence). Trimming took 0 bases from V and 5 from J; bases not matched to a gene: 11. The CDR3 here is CSARDIQGALIYGYTF. The CDR3 DNA follows: TGCAGTGCTAGAGATATTCAGGGGGCGTTAATTTATGGCTACACCTTC.

This chain connects TRBV12-3 or TRBV12-4 to TRBJ1-5; D is unresolved. CDR3 length: 15 residues. Between the trimmed V and J ends, which lost 6 bases and 6 bases, there was a span of 18 bases. CDR3 amino acids: CASSPFRPGAQPQHF. The CDR3 DNA follows: TGTGCCAGCAGCCCTTTTCGGCCAGGAGCTCAGCCCCAGCATTTT.

In its sample, this clonotype was seen once. CDR3: CASSGTPENEQFF. The CDR3 region has the DNA TGTGCCAGCAGTGGGACGCCGGAAAATGAGCAGTTCTTC. The chain is built from TRBV6-4 and TRBJ2-1, with D unresolved. CDR1 is MRHNA and CDR2 is SNTAGT in the germline V gene. The CDR3 covers 13 residues. The V end lost 4 bases, the J end lost 7 bases, and 11 bases lay between the germline ends.

The chain couples TRBV2 to TRBJ2-7; D ambiguous. The CDR3 is made up of 12 amino acids. The germline gives CDR1 SNHLY, CDR2 FYNNEI. The V and J ends lost 4 bases and 1 base respectively, with 5 bases between them. The CDR3 loop reads CASSGTSYEQYF. The CDR3 DNA follows: TGTGCCAGCAGTGGAACTTCCTACGAGCAGTACTTC. The full variable domain, its missing parts supplied by reference TRBV2 and TRBJ2-7, is EPEVTQTPSHQVTQMGQEVILRCVPISNHLYFYWYRQILGQKVEFLVSFYNNEISEKSEIFDDQFSVERPDGSNFTLKIRSTKLEDSAMYFCASSGTSYEQYFGPGTRLTVT.

The rearrangement links TRBV4-2 to TRBJ2-3; D not resolved. There are 15 residues in the CDR3. Germline V lookup: CDR1 LGHNA, CDR2 YNFKEQ. Between the trimmed V and J ends, which lost 1 base and 4 bases, there was a span of 12 bases. This chain's CDR3 is CASSQVTRSADTQYF. CDR3 nucleotides: TGTGCCAGCAGCCAAGTCACGAGAAGCGCAGATACGCAGTATTTT.

The rearrangement links TRBV20-1 to TRBJ1-2; no firm D call. CDR3 size: 15 residues. Per the germline V gene, CDR1 is DFQATT and CDR2 is SNEGSKA (reference sequence). The V gene lost 2 bases and the J gene lost 0 bases, with 13 bases spanning the gap. CDR3 nucleotide sequence: TGCAGTGCTAGATGGGAAGAGGCAACTAACTATGGCTACACCTTC. Protein product: CSARWEEATNYGYTF.

The chain combines TRBV27 with TRBJ2-1, with 10 positions matching TRBD2. This CDR3 is 17 amino acids long. CDR1 is MNHEY, CDR2 SMNVEV, per germline (reference sequence). Trimming cost V 4 bases and J 1 base; bases outside gene matches: 7. CDR3 nucleotides: TGTGCCAGCAGTTCCTTAGCGGGGGGCTCTTCCTACAATGAGCAGTTCTTC. Translation gives CASSSLAGGSSYNEQFF.

The chain has TRBV5-1 and TRBJ1-2; a weak D match, TRBD1 (6 bases). Trimming shortened V by 1 base and J by 2 bases, and 15 bases separated the two germline ends. Germline-derived CDR1 and CDR2 are SGHRS and YFSETQ. CDR3 length: 16 amino acids. CDR3 coding DNA: TGCGCCAGCAGCTTGCAGGACAGACCCAGCAACTATGGCTACACCTTC. Translated: CASSLQDRPSNYGYTF.